These T cell receptor beta chains were read from a single sample in a study of T cells after yellow fever vaccination. MiXCR, run by TCRdb on the 5' RACE reads, gives a single entry per CDR3 protein. In the table there are 400,000 or so distinct CDR3 sequences, 6.2% of which are singletons. Sequencing was performed on PBMCs, taken 5 days after the yellow fever booster vaccination. These receptors were collected from a young man who received the YFV17D yellow fever vaccine. The CDR3 runs from the conserved cysteine through the conserved F or W. The D gene is left open where the match is weak. Clone size is not always given. Where it is, it says once, few, many or a class for expanded clones.

CDR3,DNA,size,V,J,D
CSARFGSRFSNEQFF,TGCAGTGCTAGATTCGGGAGTCGTTTTAGCAATGAGCAGTTCTTC,few,TRBV20-1,TRBJ2-1,NA
CATSSGGLAMSTGELFF,TGTGCCACCAGCAGCGGGGGACTAGCGATGAGCACCGGGGAGCTGTTTTTT,few,TRBV15,TRBJ2-2,TRBD2
CASTRGDYEQYF,TGTGCCAGCACCCGGGGGGACTACGAGCAGTACTTC,few,TRBV28,TRBJ2-7,TRBD2
CASSLGTGRSYGYTF,TGCGCCAGCAGCTTGGGGACAGGGCGATCCTATGGCTACACCTTC,few,TRBV5-1,TRBJ1-2,TRBD1
CASRGLAGVSSYNEQFF,TGTGCCAGCAGGGGACTAGCGGGAGTGAGCTCCTACAATGAGCAGTTCTTC,few,TRBV6-1,TRBJ2-1,TRBD2
CASSPQSLTSGSYNEQFF,TGTGCCAGCAGCCCTCAATCTCTCACTAGCGGGAGTTACAATGAGCAGTTCTTC,NA,TRBV5-4,TRBJ2-1,TRBD2
CASRKAYQPQHF,TGTGCCAGCAGGAAAGCGTATCAGCCCCAGCATTTT,NA,TRBV28,TRBJ1-5,NA
CSASGSLNTEAFF,TGCAGTGCTAGTGGATCATTGAACACTGAAGCTTTCTTT,few,TRBV20-1,TRBJ1-1,NA
CASSLLTGGSTDTQYF,TGCGCCAGCAGCTTACTGACAGGGGGCAGCACAGATACGCAGTATTTT,NA,TRBV5-1,TRBJ2-3,TRBD1
CSATSGRNYNEQFF,TGCAGTGCCACTAGCGGGAGAAACTACAATGAGCAGTTCTTC,NA,TRBV20-1,TRBJ2-1,TRBD2
CASSFGSAGLPYEQYF,TGTGCCAGCAGCTTCGGTTCGGCGGGTCTACCCTACGAGCAGTACTTC,NA,TRBV5-4,TRBJ2-7,NA
CASSGGTGLSYEQYF,TGTGCCAGTAGTGGGGGGACAGGGCTGTCCTACGAGCAGTACTTC,few,TRBV19,TRBJ2-7,TRBD1
CASARTGTSSYEQYF,TGTGCCAGCGCCCGGACCGGGACTAGCTCCTACGAGCAGTACTTC,many,TRBV12-3/TRBV12-4,TRBJ2-7,TRBD2
CASSASGVNEKLFF,TGCGCCAGCAGCGCCTCTGGGGTTAATGAAAAACTGTTTTTT,few,TRBV5-1,TRBJ1-4,NA
CATRGRAEAFF,TGTGCCACTCGGGGTAGGGCTGAAGCTTTCTTT,many,TRBV12-3/TRBV12-4,TRBJ1-1,NA
CASSLKEGSGRAILYEQYF,TGTGCCAGCAGCTTAAAAGAAGGTAGCGGGAGGGCAATCCTGTACGAGCAGTACTTC,many,TRBV11-2,TRBJ2-7,TRBD2